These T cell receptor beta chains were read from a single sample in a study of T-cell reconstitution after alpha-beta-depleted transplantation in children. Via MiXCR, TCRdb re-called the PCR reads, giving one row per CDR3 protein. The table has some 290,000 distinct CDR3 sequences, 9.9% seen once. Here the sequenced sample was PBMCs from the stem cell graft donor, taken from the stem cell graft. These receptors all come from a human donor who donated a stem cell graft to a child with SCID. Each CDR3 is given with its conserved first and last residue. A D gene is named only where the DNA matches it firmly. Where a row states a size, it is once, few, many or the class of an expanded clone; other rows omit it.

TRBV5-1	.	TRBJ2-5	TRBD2	TGCGCCAGCAGCTCCGGACTAGCGGAGTCGAAAGAGACCCAGTACTTC	CASSSGLAESKETQYF
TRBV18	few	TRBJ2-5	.	TGTGCCAGCTCACCGGTGCCAGGCCCCCAAGAGACCCAGTACTTC	CASSPVPGPQETQYF
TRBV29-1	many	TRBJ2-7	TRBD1	TGCAGCGTTGGGACAGGAGACTCCGGACGGCAGTACTTC	CSVGTGDSGRQYF
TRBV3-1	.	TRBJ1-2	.	TGTGCCAGCAGCCAAGCCGGAAGGGGCTACACCTTC	CASSQAGRGYTF
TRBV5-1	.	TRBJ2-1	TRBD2	TGCGCCAGCAGCTCTCTAGCGGAGAATGAGCAGTTCTTC	CASSSLAENEQFF
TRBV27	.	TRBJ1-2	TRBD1	TGTGCCAGCAGTTCCACAGGGGGCTATAACTATGGCTACACCTTC	CASSSTGGYNYGYTF
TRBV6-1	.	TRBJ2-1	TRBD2	TGTGCCAGCAGCGCAATCACTAGCGGGGGGGGAAATGAGCAGTTCTTC	CASSAITSGGGNEQFF
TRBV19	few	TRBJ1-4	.	TGTGCCAGTGAGATCCTTGGTACGGAAAAACTGTTTTTT	CASEILGTEKLFF
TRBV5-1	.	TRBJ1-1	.	TGCGCCAGCAGCTTTGAGAGTTCCACTGAAGCTTTCTTT	CASSFESSTEAFF
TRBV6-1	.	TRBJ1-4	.	TGTGCCAGCAGTGAGTTGACTTTCCTAAATGAAAAACTGTTTTTT	CASSELTFLNEKLFF
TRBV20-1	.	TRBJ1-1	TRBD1	TGCAGTGCAACAGGGGGGTCCGGGACTGAAGCTTTCTTT	CSATGGSGTEAFF
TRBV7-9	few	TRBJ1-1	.	TGTGCCAGCAGCAGGGGGGTGAACACTGAAGCTTTATTT	CASSRGVNTEALF
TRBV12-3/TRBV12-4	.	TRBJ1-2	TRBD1	TGTGCCAGCAGGCAGGGGGAGGTCTACACCTTC	CASRQGEVYTF
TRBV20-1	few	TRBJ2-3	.	TGCAGTGCTGTCTCCCGGGACCTTAGCACAGATACGCAGTATTTT	CSAVSRDLSTDTQYF
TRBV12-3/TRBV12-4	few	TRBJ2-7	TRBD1	TGTGCCAGCAGTGGGACAGGGGGTCCCTACGAGCAGTACTTC	CASSGTGGPYEQYF
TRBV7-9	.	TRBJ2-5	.	TGTGCCAGCAGCAGCGGCCAATGGACCCAGTACTTC	CASSSGQWTQYF
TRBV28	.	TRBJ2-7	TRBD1	TGTGCCAGCAGCCCAGTAAAACAGGGGGCGCGGTACGAGCAGTACTTC	CASSPVKQGARYEQYF
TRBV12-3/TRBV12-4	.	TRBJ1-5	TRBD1	TGTGCCAGCAGTTGGACAGGGATTAGCAATCAGCCCCAGCATTTT	CASSWTGISNQPQHF
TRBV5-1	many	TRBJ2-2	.	TGCGCCAGCAGCTCTAGCACCTCGAACACCGGGGAGCTGTTTTTT	CASSSSTSNTGELFF
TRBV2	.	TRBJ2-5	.	TGTGCCAGCATGCCTAGCGAAGAGACCCAGTACTTC	CASMPSEETQYF
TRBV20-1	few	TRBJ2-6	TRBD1	TGCAGTGCTACCGGGACAGGGACTGGGGCCAACGTCCTGACTTTC	CSATGTGTGANVLTF
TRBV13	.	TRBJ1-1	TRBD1	TGTGCCAGCAGCTTACAGGGGGCGTACACTGAAGCTTTCTTT	CASSLQGAYTEAFF
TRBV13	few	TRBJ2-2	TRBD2	TGTGCCAGCAGCCCTTGGGGGAGGGGAGACACCGGGGAGCTGTTTTTT	CASSPWGRGDTGELFF
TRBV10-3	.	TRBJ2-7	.	TGTGCCATCAGGAGCAACTACGAGCAGTACTTC	CAIRSNYEQYF
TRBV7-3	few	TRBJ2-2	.	TGTGCCAGCAGCTTAACAAGGGGCAGTACCGGGGAGCTGTTTTTT	CASSLTRGSTGELFF
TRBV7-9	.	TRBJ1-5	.	TGTGCCAGCAGCTTAGTAGCGGATCAGCCCCAGCATTTT	CASSLVADQPQHF
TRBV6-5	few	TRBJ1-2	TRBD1	TGTGCCAGCAGCAATCGCCCGGGACAGGTGAACTATGGCTACACCTTC	CASSNRPGQVNYGYTF
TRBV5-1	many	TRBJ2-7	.	TGCGCCAGCAGCTTCGGCCAGGGTTTTGAGCAGTACTTC	CASSFGQGFEQYF
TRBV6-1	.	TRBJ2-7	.	TGTGCCAGCCGAGGGCGTGGTGGATACGAGCAGTACTTC	CASRGRGGYEQYF
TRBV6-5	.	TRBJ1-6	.	TGTGCCAGCAGTTTAAATGGGCAGACACCTATTAATTCACCCCTCCACTTT	CASSLNGQTPINSPLHF
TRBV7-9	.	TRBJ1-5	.	TGTGCCAGCACCGACAGCAATCAGCCCCAGCATTTT	CASTDSNQPQHF
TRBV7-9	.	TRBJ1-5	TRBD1	TGTGCCAGCATCGGTTACAGGGGCGGCAATCAGCCCCAGCATTTT	CASIGYRGGNQPQHF
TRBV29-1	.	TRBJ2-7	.	TGCAGCGTTGAAGATCAGGGTGGCTACGCGCAGTACTTC	CSVEDQGGYAQYF
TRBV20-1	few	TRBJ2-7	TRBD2	TGCAGTGCTAGACTAGAAGGTAGCGGGGCCCTTTCCCCACAGTACTTC	CSARLEGSGALSPQYF
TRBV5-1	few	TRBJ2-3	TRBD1	TGCGCCAGCAGCTCAACAGGGGGGCCAATCACAGATACGCAGTATTTT	CASSSTGGPITDTQYF
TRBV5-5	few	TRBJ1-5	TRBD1	TGTGCCAGCAGCTTGGTGGGACAGGGGTTCAATCAGCCCCAGCATTTT	CASSLVGQGFNQPQHF
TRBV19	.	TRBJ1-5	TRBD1	TGTGCCAGTAGGGACAGGCTATCAGCCCCCCAGCATTTT	CASRDRLSAPQHF
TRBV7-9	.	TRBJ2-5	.	TGTGCCAGCAGCCTTGGGTCCCAAGACACCCAGTACTTC	CASSLGSQDTQYF
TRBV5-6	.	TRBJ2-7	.	TGTGCCAGCAGCTTGGTCATGGTCTCCTACGAGCAGTACTTC	CASSLVMVSYEQYF
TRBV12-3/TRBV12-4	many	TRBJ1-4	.	TGTGCCAGCGCCCCGGGGCGCCCTGAAAAACTGTTTTTT	CASAPGRPEKLFF
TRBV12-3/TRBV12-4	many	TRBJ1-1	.	TGCGCCAGCAGCTTAACAGTGAACACTGAAGCTTTCTTT	CASSLTVNTEAFF
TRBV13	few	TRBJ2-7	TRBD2	TGTGCCAGCAGCTTTGAAGCGGGGGGCGTCGAGCAGTACTTC	CASSFEAGGVEQYF
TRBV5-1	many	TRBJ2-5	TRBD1	TGCGCCAGCAGCTTGAGACAGGGGGGTTGGGGTGAGACCCAGTACTTC	CASSLRQGGWGETQYF
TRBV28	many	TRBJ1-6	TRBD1	TGTGCCAGCAGTCCCTTGGGCGGGACAGGGGGTGGCCTACCTAATTCACCCCTCCACTTT	CASSPLGGTGGGLPNSPLHF
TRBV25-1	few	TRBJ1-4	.	TGTGCCAGCAGTGTTTCCAGGGCTGAAAAACTGTTTTTT	CASSVSRAEKLFF
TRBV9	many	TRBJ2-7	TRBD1	TGTGCCAGCAGCGTCCTACCCGGACAGGGGCCCTACGAGCAGTACTTC	CASSVLPGQGPYEQYF
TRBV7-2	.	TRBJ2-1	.	TGTGCCAGCACCAAACGGGGTATCTCGAATGAGCAGTTCTTC	CASTKRGISNEQFF
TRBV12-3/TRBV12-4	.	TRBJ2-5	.	TGTGCCAGCAGGGACAGTTTGGGAGAGACCCAGTACTTC	CASRDSLGETQYF
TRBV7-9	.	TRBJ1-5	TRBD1	TGTGCCAGCAGCGAAGGTGACAGGGGGTACAATCAGCCCCAGCATTTT	CASSEGDRGYNQPQHF
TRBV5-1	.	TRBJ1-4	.	TGCGCCAGCAGCTCTCGTGTGGGAAGTAATGAAAAACTGTTTTTT	CASSSRVGSNEKLFF